These 32 T cell receptor beta chains share one sample of origin, sequenced in a study of CXCR3-negative and CXCR3-positive naive CD8 T cells (dated by TCRdb to the late 2010s). Beyond this particular receptor, the publication reports: Compared with CXCR3-negative naive cells, CXCR3-positive naive cells had TRB CDR3s with higher hydrophobicity (lower Kidera factor 4), lower energy, and higher strength and volume indices.

The antigens of these receptors remain unknown. The sequencer listed for this sample is NextSeq 550. The Human TCR Profiling Kit (MiLaboratory) was used to make UMI-labeled 5' RACE TRB cDNA libraries. TCRdb reprocessed the reads into one record per CDR3 protein sequence, lacking DNA. This sample's listing comprises over 95,000 distinct CDR3 sequences. The ten largest make up around 0.35% of the sample. Sequencing was carried out using naive CXCR3+ CD8+ T cells from blood. The sample's cell subset or site, from its label and the paper: CD45RO-CCR7+CD27+CD95- naive CD8+ T cells expressing CXCR3 (TNR3+). Receptors were obtained from a human donor in good health. Some clones in this sample may be carry-over from other donors' samples.

The chain employs TRBV4-1 and TRBJ2-2; TCRdb proposes TRBD1, but this gene call is untestable without DNA. The CDR3 length is 14 residues. Germline values: CDR1 MGHRA, CDR2 YSYEKL. CDR3 sequence reads: CASSQVGTTGELFF.

V is TRBV9 and J is TRBJ2-3. This CDR3 is built from 14 residues. CDR1 and CDR2 from the germline V gene are SGDLS and YYNGEE. The CDR3 reads CASSVAGSTDTQYF. The complete variable domain, with remaining parts taken from reference TRBV9 and TRBJ2-3, reads DSGVTQTPKHLITATGQRVTLRCSPRSGDLSVYWYQQSLDQGLQFLIQYYNGEERAKGNILERFSAQQFPDLHSELNLSSLELGDSALYFCASSVAGSTDTQYFGPGTRLTVL.

CDR3 protein: CASSQEGPRDSYYEQYF. The gene calls are TRBV4-1 and TRBJ2-7; TCRdb gives TRBD1 as the D gene, but with no DNA this cannot be confirmed. The CDR3 consists of 17 residues. Germline V CDR1 and CDR2: MGHRA, YSYEKL.

The rearrangement uses TRBV12-3 or TRBV12-4 and TRBJ1-4; without DNA, the TCRdb call of TRBD1 cannot be checked. The CDR3 spans 14 residues. The CDR3 sequence: CASSLTAPGEKLFF.

The chain employs TRBV7-8 and TRBJ2-5; TCRdb names TRBD2, which stays unverified in the absence of DNA. The CDR3 sequence is 16 residues long. Germline CDR1 is SGHVS and CDR2 is FQNEAQ. CDR3 residues: CATLDKILAGEETQYF.

The rearrangement uses TRBV29-1 and TRBJ2-1; TCRdb proposes TRBD1, but this gene call is untestable without DNA. The V gene's germline CDR1 is SQVTM and CDR2 ANQGSEA. The CDR3 sequence is 13 residues long. Here the CDR3 reads CSVEDGKGNEQFF.

This chain joins TRBV30 and TRBJ2-3. Germline lookup yields CDR1 GTSNPN and CDR2 SVGIG (reference sequence). This CDR3 contains 13 residues. CDR3 amino acids: CAWSMRSTDTQYF.

The genes are TRBV11-2 and TRBJ2-7; the TRBD1 assignment by TCRdb is unverifiable without DNA. CDR1 and CDR2 (germline): SGHAT, FQNNGV. CDR3 size: 15 residues. The CDR3 is CASSFGTGGTYEQYF.

The chain joins TRBV7-2 to TRBJ1-3. Looked up from germline, CDR1 is SGHTA and CDR2 is FQGNSA. CDR3 size: 14 residues. CDR3 amino acids: CASSLINSGNTIYF. Drawing the rest from reference TRBV7-2 and TRBJ1-3, the complete variable domain is GAGVSQSPSNKVTEKGKDVELRCDPISGHTALYWYRQSLGQGLEFLIYFQGNSAPDKSGLPSDRFSAERTGGSVSTLTIQRTQQEDSAVYLCASSLINSGNTIYFGEGSWLTVV.

The V and J genes are TRBV7-3 and TRBJ2-5; TCRdb's assignment of TRBD1 cannot be checked, as there is no DNA. The germline V gene encodes CDR1 SGHTA and CDR2 FQGTGA. CDR3 size: 15 residues. The CDR3 spells CASSPGGQGRETQYF.

The chain recombines TRBV6-5 with TRBJ2-7; as DNA is missing, the TRBD2 call by TCRdb cannot be tested. Germline V CDR1 and CDR2: MNHEY, SVGAGI. This CDR3 comprises 13 residues. CDR3 in amino acids: CASSYARSYEQYF.

The gene calls are TRBV7-9 and TRBJ2-7. Germline loops: CDR1 SEHNR, CDR2 FQNEAQ (reference sequence). CDR3 size: 16 residues. CDR3 protein: CASSSTWTVLPYEQYF.

The CDR3 sequence is CASESWTAPNQPQHF. The V and J genes are TRBV19 and TRBJ1-5; TCRdb lists TRBD1, though no DNA is available to test this call. The CDR3 sequence is 15 residues long. CDR1 is LNHDA and CDR2 is SQIVND in the germline V gene (reference sequence).

The chain carries TRBV7-9 and TRBJ2-1; TCRdb reports TRBD1, a call that lacks DNA to check it against. Germline CDR1 SEHNR, CDR2 FQNEAQ (reference sequence). The CDR3 extends over 15 amino acids. CDR3 region: CASRLVLGDYNEQFF.

The rearrangement joins TRBV28 to TRBJ2-7; TCRdb returns TRBD1, unconfirmable since there is no DNA. The CDR3 totals 15 residues. From germline, CDR1 is MDHEN and CDR2 SYDVKM. CDR3 sequence: CASSWPGQGLYEQYF.

The J gene is TRBJ2-1, the V gene TRBV24-1; TCRdb's D call, TRBD2, is unchecked because there is no DNA. Germline lookup yields CDR1 KGHDR and CDR2 SFDVKD. The CDR3 runs to 12 residues. CDR3 sequence: CATSRLAGEQFF.

This rearrangement joins TRBV20-1 to TRBJ2-7; TCRdb's D gene call, TRBD2, goes unchecked for lack of DNA. Germline V lookup: CDR1 DFQATT, CDR2 SNEGSKA (reference sequence). This CDR3 comprises 13 residues. CDR3 protein: CSARAERSYEQYF.

The gene calls are TRBV7-9 and TRBJ2-1; absent DNA, TCRdb's TRBD1 call cannot be checked. The CDR3 spans 16 residues. Germline CDR1 and CDR2: SEHNR and FQNEAQ (reference sequence). The CDR3 loop reads CASSLVAGYGSNEQFF.

The V call is TRBV18, the J call TRBJ2-2. Germline lookup yields CDR1 KGHSH and CDR2 LQKENI. CDR3 size: 14 residues. The chain's CDR3 is CASSPGRNTGELFF.

The V and J genes are TRBV28 and TRBJ2-7; the TCRdb call, TRBD2, lacks DNA for checking. Per germline, CDR1 MDHEN and CDR2 SYDVKM. The CDR3 runs 19 residues. The CDR3 sequence is CASSSKYDSSERETDEQYF.

The chain joins TRBV7-9 to TRBJ2-1; the TCRdb call, TRBD2, lacks DNA for checking. Germline assignment: CDR1 SEHNR and CDR2 FQNEAQ (reference sequence). This CDR3 comprises 18 residues. CDR3 sequence: CASSLGGTSGVITHEQFF. The full variable domain, completed using reference TRBV7-9 and TRBJ2-1, is DTGVSQNPRHKITKRGQNVTFRCDPISEHNRLYWYRQTLGQGPEFLTYFQNEAQLEKSRLLSDRFSAERPKGSFSTLEIQRTEQGDSAMYLCASSLGGTSGVITHEQFFGPGTRLTVL.

The chain couples TRBV12-3 or TRBV12-4 to TRBJ2-1. There are 12 residues in the CDR3. CDR3 amino acids: CASSAPTSEQFF.

The chain has TRBV29-1 and TRBJ1-2. Germline-derived CDR1 and CDR2 are SQVTM and ANQGSEA. The CDR3 spans 11 residues. This CDR3 is CSVDSDYGYTF.

V is TRBV7-2 and J is TRBJ2-3; as DNA is missing, the TRBD2 call by TCRdb cannot be tested. The germline CDR1 and CDR2 sequences are SGHTA and FQGNSA. The CDR3 covers 19 residues. The CDR3 sequence is CASSLAGELAGGPTDTQYF. Looking up the rest from reference TRBV7-2 and TRBJ2-3 gives the full variable domain: GAGVSQSPSNKVTEKGKDVELRCDPISGHTALYWYRQSLGQGLEFLIYFQGNSAPDKSGLPSDRFSAERTGGSVSTLTIQRTQQEDSAVYLCASSLAGELAGGPTDTQYFGPGTRLTVL.

The rearrangement uses TRBV20-1 and TRBJ1-1; as DNA is missing, the TRBD1 call by TCRdb cannot be tested. CDR1 DFQATT and CDR2 SNEGSKA come from the germline V gene (reference sequence). This CDR3 region has 14 residues. CDR3 amino acids: CSARAAGEGTEAFF.

V usage is TRBV20-1 and J usage is TRBJ2-7. The CDR3 totals 14 residues. The germline gives CDR1 DFQATT, CDR2 SNEGSKA (reference sequence). CDR3 sequence reads: CSAREGSSIYERYF.

The genes are TRBV12-3 or TRBV12-4 and TRBJ2-7. The length of the CDR3 is 12 residues. The CDR3 reads CASSASLLEQYF.

The chain employs TRBV19 and TRBJ1-2; there is no DNA to check the TCRdb D call of TRBD1. The CDR3 extends over 16 amino acids. CDR1 and CDR2 from the germline V gene are LNHDA and SQIVND (reference sequence). CDR3 in amino acids: CASSPRGQGSNYGYTF.

CDR3 in amino acids: CASSQDQIGGWDTEAFF. The chain links TRBV4-2 to TRBJ1-1; absent DNA, TCRdb's TRBD1 call cannot be checked. CDR3 size: 17 residues. Germline values: CDR1 LGHNA, CDR2 YNFKEQ.

CDR3 protein: CASSLGTGGTVRQFF. V is TRBV28 and J is TRBJ2-1; the D call from TCRdb, TRBD1, cannot be confirmed without DNA. Germline lookup yields CDR1 MDHEN and CDR2 SYDVKM. The CDR3 is 15 amino acids.

This chain uses TRBV10-1 with TRBJ1-5; lacking DNA, the TRBD1 call made by TCRdb goes unchecked. Germline V gene data show CDR1 as WNHNN and CDR2 as SYGVQD (reference sequence). The CDR3 is made up of 16 amino acids. The CDR3 here is CANPKQGRFRYQPQHF.

The V and J genes are TRBV7-8 and TRBJ2-2. This CDR3 is built from 14 residues. Germline V CDR1 and CDR2: SGHVS, FQNEAQ. The CDR3 sequence: CASSLAWKTGELFF.